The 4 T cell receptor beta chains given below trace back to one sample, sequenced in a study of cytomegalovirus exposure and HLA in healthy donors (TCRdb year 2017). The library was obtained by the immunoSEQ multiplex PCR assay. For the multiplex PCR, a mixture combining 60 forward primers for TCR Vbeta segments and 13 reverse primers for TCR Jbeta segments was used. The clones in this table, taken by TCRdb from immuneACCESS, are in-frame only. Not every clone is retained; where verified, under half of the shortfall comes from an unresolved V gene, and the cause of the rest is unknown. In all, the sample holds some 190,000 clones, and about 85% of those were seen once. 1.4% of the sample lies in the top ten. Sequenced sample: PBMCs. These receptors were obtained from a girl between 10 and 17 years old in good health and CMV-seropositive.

The CDR3 bases are TGTGCCTGGAGTGATCAGGTTGGCACTGAAGCTTTCTTT. Translating it yields CAWSDQVGTEAFF. V usage is TRBV30 and J usage is TRBJ1-1; D ambiguous. The CDR3 has 13 amino acids. Germline CDR1 and CDR2: GTSNPN and SVGIG (reference sequence). Deletions cut 1 base from V and 4 bases from J, with 10 bases between.

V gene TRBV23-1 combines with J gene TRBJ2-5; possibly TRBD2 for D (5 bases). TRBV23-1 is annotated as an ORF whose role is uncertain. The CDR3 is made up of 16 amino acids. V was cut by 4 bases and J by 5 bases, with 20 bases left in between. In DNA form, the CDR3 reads TGCGCCAGCAGTCCCCGCTGGTTGGGGAGTAGGGAGACCCAGTACTTC. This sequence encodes CASSPRWLGSRETQYF.

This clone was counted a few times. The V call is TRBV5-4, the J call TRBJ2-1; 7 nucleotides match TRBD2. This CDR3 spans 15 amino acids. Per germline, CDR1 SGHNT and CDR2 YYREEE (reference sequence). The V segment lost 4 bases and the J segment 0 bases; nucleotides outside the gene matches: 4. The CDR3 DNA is TGTGCCAGCAGCCGAGCTAGCGGCTCCTACAATGAGCAGTTCTTC. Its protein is CASSRASGSYNEQFF.

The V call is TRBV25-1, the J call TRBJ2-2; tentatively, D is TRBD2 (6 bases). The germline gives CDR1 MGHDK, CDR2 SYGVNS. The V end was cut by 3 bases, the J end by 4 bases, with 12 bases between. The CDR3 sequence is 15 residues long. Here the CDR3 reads CASSDPKRATGELFF. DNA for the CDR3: TGTGCCAGCAGTGATCCTAAGCGGGCCACCGGGGAGCTGTTTTTT.